This T cell receptor beta chain was identified in a study of T cell changes during pregnancy in multiple sclerosis. Sequencing was performed with immunoSEQ multiplex PCR; in TCRdb, only in-frame clones are kept and a portion is missing. This table holds around 80,000 clones, 85% to 95% found once. Germline V gene lookup returns CDR1 WNHNN and CDR2 SYGVQD (reference sequence). The CDR3 is 14 amino acids. V lost 8 bases, J lost 6 bases, and 6 bases stayed unmatched. This clonotype was obtained from a female donor with multiple sclerosis, enrolled in a pregnancy study. This chain joins TRBV10-1 and TRBJ1-5; 11 bases are a match to TRBD1. The specimen was peripheral blood, collected before pregnancy. The CDR3 nucleotides read TGCGCCAGCCGGACAGGGGGCGCTGGTCAGCCCCAGCATTTT. This gives the protein CASRTGGAGQPQHF.